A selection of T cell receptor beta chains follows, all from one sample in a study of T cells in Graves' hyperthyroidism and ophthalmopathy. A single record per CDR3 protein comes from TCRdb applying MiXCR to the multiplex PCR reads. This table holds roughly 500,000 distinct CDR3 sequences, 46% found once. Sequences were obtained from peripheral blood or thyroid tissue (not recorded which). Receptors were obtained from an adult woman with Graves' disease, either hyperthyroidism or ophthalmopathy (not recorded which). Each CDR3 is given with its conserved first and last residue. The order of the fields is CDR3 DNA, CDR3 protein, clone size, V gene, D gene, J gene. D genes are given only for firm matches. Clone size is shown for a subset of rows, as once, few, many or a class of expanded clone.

CDR3 DNA: TGCGCCAGCAGCCAACTGTGGCCTTTCACCGGGGAGCTGTTTTTT; CDR3 protein: CASSQLWPFTGELFF; clone size: few; V gene: TRBV4-1; D gene: NA; J gene: TRBJ2-2
CDR3 DNA: TGTGCCAGCAGCTCCCGGGGAGCAGGGTTTAGCGAGCAGTACTTC; CDR3 protein: CASSSRGAGFSEQYF; clone size: NA; V gene: TRBV7-9; D gene: NA; J gene: TRBJ2-7
CDR3 DNA: TGTGCCTGGAGTGAGGGCAGCTCTGGGGCCAACGTCCTGACTTTC; CDR3 protein: CAWSEGSSGANVLTF; clone size: few; V gene: TRBV30; D gene: NA; J gene: TRBJ2-6
CDR3 DNA: TGTGCCAGCAGTCCTGAGGGAACACGCGAGCAGTACTTC; CDR3 protein: CASSPEGTREQYF; clone size: many; V gene: TRBV12-3/TRBV12-4; D gene: NA; J gene: TRBJ2-7
CDR3 DNA: TGTGCCAGTAGTATGCAGAGGAGAAATGAAAAACTGTTTTTT; CDR3 protein: CASSMQRRNEKLFF; clone size: NA; V gene: TRBV19; D gene: NA; J gene: TRBJ1-4
CDR3 DNA: TGCAGTGCAAAAACAGGGGCGAACACTGAAGCTTTCTTT; CDR3 protein: CSAKTGANTEAFF; clone size: NA; V gene: TRBV20-1; D gene: TRBD1; J gene: TRBJ1-1
CDR3 DNA: TGTGCCACCAGTGATAATGGGGCCACGGGGGGGACTGAAGCTTTCTTT; CDR3 protein: CATSDNGATGGTEAFF; clone size: many; V gene: TRBV24-1; D gene: NA; J gene: TRBJ1-1
CDR3 DNA: TGTGCCAGCAGTATGGACAGAATTCATGAAAAACTGTTTTTT; CDR3 protein: CASSMDRIHEKLFF; clone size: NA; V gene: TRBV2; D gene: NA; J gene: TRBJ1-4
CDR3 DNA: TGTGCCAGCAGCTTAAAACAGGGTGATAATTCACCCCTCCACTTT; CDR3 protein: CASSLKQGDNSPLHF; clone size: many; V gene: TRBV5-6; D gene: NA; J gene: TRBJ1-6
CDR3 DNA: TGTGCCAGCAGTGAGATCCGGGACGTGGGGACCCAGTACTTC; CDR3 protein: CASSEIRDVGTQYF; clone size: many; V gene: TRBV6-1; D gene: NA; J gene: TRBJ2-5
CDR3 DNA: TGCGCCAGCAGCCAAGGGGGCGCTGGCGTTTACGAGCAGTACTTC; CDR3 protein: CASSQGGAGVYEQYF; clone size: many; V gene: TRBV4-1; D gene: NA; J gene: TRBJ2-7
CDR3 DNA: TGTGCCAGCAGTGAATCCGCGGGACCACCAAGGGAGCAGTACTTC; CDR3 protein: CASSESAGPPREQYF; clone size: many; V gene: TRBV25-1; D gene: NA; J gene: TRBJ2-7
CDR3 DNA: TGTGCCAGCAGCTTAGGTGTGCGGGTACATTCCTACGAGCAGTACTTC; CDR3 protein: CASSLGVRVHSYEQYF; clone size: few; V gene: TRBV7-2; D gene: NA; J gene: TRBJ2-7
CDR3 DNA: TGTGCCATCAGTGATTCGACAGGGGAATTGCGAGAAGCTTTCTTT; CDR3 protein: CAISDSTGELREAFF; clone size: NA; V gene: TRBV10-3; D gene: TRBD1; J gene: TRBJ1-1
CDR3 DNA: TGTGCCTGGAGTCCCGCTCGGGGTGAAGCTTTCTTT; CDR3 protein: CAWSPARGEAFF; clone size: NA; V gene: TRBV30; D gene: NA; J gene: TRBJ1-1
CDR3 DNA: TGTGCCAGCAGCTTTTCGGGACAGGGAAGTCAGCAGTACTTC; CDR3 protein: CASSFSGQGSQQYF; clone size: NA; V gene: TRBV7-2; D gene: TRBD1; J gene: TRBJ2-5
CDR3 DNA: TGCGCCAGCAGCCTGGTGGGAATCTCGGGGGAGCAGTACTTC; CDR3 protein: CASSLVGISGEQYF; clone size: many; V gene: TRBV5-1; D gene: NA; J gene: TRBJ2-7
CDR3 DNA: TGTGCCAGCAGCTTAGCTAGGTGGGAACATGGCTACACCTTC; CDR3 protein: CASSLARWEHGYTF; clone size: NA; V gene: TRBV7-2; D gene: NA; J gene: TRBJ1-2
CDR3 DNA: TGCAGCGTGTGGGAAGAGACCCAGTACTTC; CDR3 protein: CSVWEETQYF; clone size: many; V gene: TRBV29-1; D gene: NA; J gene: TRBJ2-5
CDR3 DNA: TGTGCCAGCAGTTTAGTGAGATGGGAGACCCAGTACTTC; CDR3 protein: CASSLVRWETQYF; clone size: NA; V gene: TRBV12-3/TRBV12-4; D gene: NA; J gene: TRBJ2-5
CDR3 DNA: TGTGCCATCAGTCGATTCCAAGAGACCCAGTACTTC; CDR3 protein: CAISRFQETQYF; clone size: NA; V gene: TRBV10-3; D gene: NA; J gene: TRBJ2-5
CDR3 DNA: TGCGCCAGCAGCTTGGCCCGGACAGGGGGCAAGACCTATAATTCACCCCTCCACTTT; CDR3 protein: CASSLARTGGKTYNSPLHF; clone size: NA; V gene: TRBV5-1; D gene: TRBD1; J gene: TRBJ1-6
CDR3 DNA: TGCGCCAGCAGCTCCCTGGGCGGCCCAGAGACCCAGTACTTC; CDR3 protein: CASSSLGGPETQYF; clone size: many; V gene: TRBV5-1; D gene: NA; J gene: TRBJ2-5
CDR3 DNA: TGTGCCAGCACCGCCCGAGAGACCCAGTACTTC; CDR3 protein: CASTARETQYF; clone size: NA; V gene: TRBV6-5; D gene: NA; J gene: TRBJ2-5
CDR3 DNA: TGTGCCATCAGTGCACCGGGACTACCCTCGGGGGAGACCCAGTACTTC; CDR3 protein: CAISAPGLPSGETQYF; clone size: NA; V gene: TRBV10-3; D gene: TRBD2; J gene: TRBJ2-5
CDR3 DNA: TGTGCCACCAGTGGCGCAGGGGCAATAGGCACTGAAGCTTTCTTT; CDR3 protein: CATSGAGAIGTEAFF; clone size: NA; V gene: TRBV24-1; D gene: NA; J gene: TRBJ1-1
CDR3 DNA: TGTGCCAGTAGTATAGCGGATTGGGACCGTCATTCACCCCTCCACTTT; CDR3 protein: CASSIADWDRHSPLHF; clone size: many; V gene: TRBV19; D gene: NA; J gene: TRBJ1-6
CDR3 DNA: TGCAGTGCCTATGATTCACAGGGGCATCGTAGCACCATATATTTT; CDR3 protein: CSAYDSQGHRSTIYF; clone size: NA; V gene: TRBV20-1; D gene: TRBD1; J gene: TRBJ1-3
CDR3 DNA: TGTGCCAGCAGCCCGCCCGGGACAGGGGGTCTCTCCTACGAGCAGTACTTC; CDR3 protein: CASSPPGTGGLSYEQYF; clone size: many; V gene: TRBV7-8; D gene: TRBD1; J gene: TRBJ2-7
CDR3 DNA: TGTGCCAGCAGTTTGGCCGGGGCGGTGCATTTT; CDR3 protein: CASSLAGAVHF; clone size: few; V gene: TRBV12-3/TRBV12-4; D gene: NA; J gene: TRBJ1-4
CDR3 DNA: TGTGCCAGCAGCTCCCCTCCAGGGGGCTGGGGAGTTGGGGCCAACGTCCTGACTTTC; CDR3 protein: CASSSPPGGWGVGANVLTF; clone size: NA; V gene: TRBV7-2; D gene: TRBD1; J gene: TRBJ2-6
CDR3 DNA: TGCAGCGTAGGGGAAGGGGGCGCGAATTACGAGCAGTACTTC; CDR3 protein: CSVGEGGANYEQYF; clone size: NA; V gene: TRBV29-1; D gene: TRBD1; J gene: TRBJ2-7
CDR3 DNA: TGTGCCAGTAGTATTAGGCAGCCCCTACGGCCGGAGGAGAAGAGCTCCTACAATGAGCAGTTCTTC; CDR3 protein: CASSIRQPLRPEEKSSYNEQFF; clone size: NA; V gene: TRBV19; D gene: NA; J gene: TRBJ2-1
CDR3 DNA: TGTGCCAGCAATGGTCGGGGCAGATATTCACCCCTCCACTTT; CDR3 protein: CASNGRGRYSPLHF; clone size: NA; V gene: TRBV28; D gene: NA; J gene: TRBJ1-6
CDR3 DNA: TGCGCCAGCAGCTTGACTGCCGGGGAGCTGTTTTTT; CDR3 protein: CASSLTAGELFF; clone size: many; V gene: TRBV5-1; D gene: NA; J gene: TRBJ2-2
CDR3 DNA: TGCGCCAGCAGCCAGATGGGACAGGGGCCTTCACCCCTCCACTTT; CDR3 protein: CASSQMGQGPSPLHF; clone size: NA; V gene: TRBV4-1; D gene: TRBD1; J gene: TRBJ1-6
CDR3 DNA: TGTGCCATCCAAGCGGTGGACAGAAACACTGAAGCTTTCTTT; CDR3 protein: CAIQAVDRNTEAFF; clone size: NA; V gene: TRBV10-3; D gene: NA; J gene: TRBJ1-1
CDR3 DNA: TGCAGCGTTGATCGCGGGACCTACGAGCAGTACTTC; CDR3 protein: CSVDRGTYEQYF; clone size: few; V gene: TRBV29-1; D gene: NA; J gene: TRBJ2-7
CDR3 DNA: TGTGCCAGCAGCCCCAGGACTAGCGGGAGGGCGGAGACCCAGTACTTC; CDR3 protein: CASSPRTSGRAETQYF; clone size: few; V gene: TRBV7-2; D gene: TRBD2; J gene: TRBJ2-5
CDR3 DNA: TGCGCCAGCAGCTTGGACGGAGAGAGTCCGGAGACCCAGTACTTC; CDR3 protein: CASSLDGESPETQYF; clone size: many; V gene: TRBV5-1; D gene: NA; J gene: TRBJ2-5
CDR3 DNA: TGCGCCAGCAGTGATTATCCGGGGGGCACCGGGGAGCTGTTTTTT; CDR3 protein: CASSDYPGGTGELFF; clone size: many; V gene: TRBV10-2; D gene: TRBD2; J gene: TRBJ2-2
CDR3 DNA: TGTGCCAGCCTCCCAGCGAACACCGGGGAGCTGTTTTTT; CDR3 protein: CASLPANTGELFF; clone size: NA; V gene: TRBV6-2/TRBV6-3; D gene: NA; J gene: TRBJ2-2
CDR3 DNA: TGTGCCAGCAGTCTGGGCAGCCCTCCCGGGGAGCTGTTTTTT; CDR3 protein: CASSLGSPPGELFF; clone size: NA; V gene: TRBV28; D gene: NA; J gene: TRBJ2-2
CDR3 DNA: TGTGCCAGCCAGGGCCCGGGACAATTCTATGGCTACACCTTC; CDR3 protein: CASQGPGQFYGYTF; clone size: NA; V gene: TRBV2; D gene: NA; J gene: TRBJ1-2
CDR3 DNA: TGCGCCAGCAGCCTAATGGACGGTGGGGTGAACACTGAAGCTTTCTTT; CDR3 protein: CASSLMDGGVNTEAFF; clone size: NA; V gene: TRBV5-1; D gene: NA; J gene: TRBJ1-1
CDR3 DNA: TGTGCCAGCAGTCCCGAGAAGGGCAATCAGCCCCAGCATTTT; CDR3 protein: CASSPEKGNQPQHF; clone size: many; V gene: TRBV2; D gene: NA; J gene: TRBJ1-5
CDR3 DNA: TGCAGCGTTGAATCGGGAGTAGGCGAGCAGTACTTC; CDR3 protein: CSVESGVGEQYF; clone size: NA; V gene: TRBV29-1; D gene: NA; J gene: TRBJ2-7
CDR3 DNA: TGTGCCAGCACTACAGGGGCCTTAGCAAGGCGGGCAAACACCATATATTTT; CDR3 protein: CASTTGALARRANTIYF; clone size: NA; V gene: TRBV12-3/TRBV12-4; D gene: TRBD1; J gene: TRBJ1-3
CDR3 DNA: TGCAGTGGGGGACAGGGGACCTACGAGCAGTACTTC; CDR3 protein: CSGGQGTYEQYF; clone size: many; V gene: TRBV29-1; D gene: TRBD1; J gene: TRBJ2-7
CDR3 DNA: TGCAGCGTTGAAGGGGGGCAAGAGACCCAGTACTTC; CDR3 protein: CSVEGGQETQYF; clone size: many; V gene: TRBV29-1; D gene: NA; J gene: TRBJ2-5
CDR3 DNA: TGTGCCAGCAGTATACAGGACGACAATGAGCAGTTCTTC; CDR3 protein: CASSIQDDNEQFF; clone size: once; V gene: TRBV7-8; D gene: NA; J gene: TRBJ2-1
CDR3 DNA: TGTGCGATCAAGGGGTCCGGAAACACCATATATTTT; CDR3 protein: CAIKGSGNTIYF; clone size: few; V gene: TRBV10-3; D gene: NA; J gene: TRBJ1-3
CDR3 DNA: TGCAGTGCTAGACCAAACTATGGCTACACCTTC; CDR3 protein: CSARPNYGYTF; clone size: NA; V gene: TRBV20-1; D gene: NA; J gene: TRBJ1-2
CDR3 DNA: TGTGCCAGTAGTCCGGGACCGCGGGACACCATATATTTT; CDR3 protein: CASSPGPRDTIYF; clone size: once; V gene: TRBV19; D gene: NA; J gene: TRBJ1-3